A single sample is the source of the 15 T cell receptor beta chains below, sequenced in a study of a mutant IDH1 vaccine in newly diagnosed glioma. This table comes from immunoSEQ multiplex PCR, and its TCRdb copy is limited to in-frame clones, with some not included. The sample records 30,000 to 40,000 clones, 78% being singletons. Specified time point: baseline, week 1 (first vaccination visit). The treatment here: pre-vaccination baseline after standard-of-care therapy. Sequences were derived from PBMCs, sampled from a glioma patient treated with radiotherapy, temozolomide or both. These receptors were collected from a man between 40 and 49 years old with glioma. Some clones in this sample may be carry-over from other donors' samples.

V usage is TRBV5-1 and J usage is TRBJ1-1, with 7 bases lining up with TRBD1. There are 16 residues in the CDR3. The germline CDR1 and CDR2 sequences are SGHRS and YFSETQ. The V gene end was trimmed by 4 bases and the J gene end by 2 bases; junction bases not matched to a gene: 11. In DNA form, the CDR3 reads TGCGCCAGCAGCCGACAGGGTCGGGTGTACAACACTGAAGCTTTCTTT. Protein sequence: CASSRQGRVYNTEAFF.

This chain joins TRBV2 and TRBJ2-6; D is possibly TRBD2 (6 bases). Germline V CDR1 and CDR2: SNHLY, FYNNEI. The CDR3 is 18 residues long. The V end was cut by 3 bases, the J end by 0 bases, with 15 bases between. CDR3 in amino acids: CASSEGGRLRSGANVLTF. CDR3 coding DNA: TGTGCCAGCAGTGAGGGGGGACGCCTCCGCTCTGGGGCCAACGTCCTGACTTTC.

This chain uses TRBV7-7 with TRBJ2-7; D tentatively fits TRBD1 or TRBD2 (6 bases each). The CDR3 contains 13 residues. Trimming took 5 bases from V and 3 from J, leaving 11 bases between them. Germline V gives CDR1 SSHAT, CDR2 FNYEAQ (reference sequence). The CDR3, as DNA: TGTGCCAGCAGCCCCGGAGGGGGCTACGAGCAGTACTTC. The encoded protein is CASSPGGGYEQYF.

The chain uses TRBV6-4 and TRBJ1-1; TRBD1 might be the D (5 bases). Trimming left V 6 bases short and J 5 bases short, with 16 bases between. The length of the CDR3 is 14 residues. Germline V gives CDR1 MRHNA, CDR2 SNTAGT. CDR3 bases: TGTGCCAGCAGCTTCACCCGGGACGGAACTGAAGCTTTCTTT. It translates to CASSFTRDGTEAFF.

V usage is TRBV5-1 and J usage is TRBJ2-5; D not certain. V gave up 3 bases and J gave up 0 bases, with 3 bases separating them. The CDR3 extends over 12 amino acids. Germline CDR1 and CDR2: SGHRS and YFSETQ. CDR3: CASSSYQETQYF. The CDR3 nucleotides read TGCGCCAGCAGCTCGTACCAAGAGACCCAGTACTTC. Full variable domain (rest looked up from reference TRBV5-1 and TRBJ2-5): KAGVTQTPRYLIKTRGQQVTLSCSPISGHRSVSWYQQTPGQGLQFLFEYFSETQRNKGNFPGRFSGRQFSNSRSEMNVSTLELGDSALYLCASSSYQETQYFGPGTRLLVL.

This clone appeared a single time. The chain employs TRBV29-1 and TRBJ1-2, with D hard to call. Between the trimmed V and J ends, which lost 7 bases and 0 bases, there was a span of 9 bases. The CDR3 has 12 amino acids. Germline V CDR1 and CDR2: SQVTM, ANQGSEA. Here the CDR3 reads CSAEPTNYGYTF. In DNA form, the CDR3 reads TGCAGCGCTGAGCCTACTAACTATGGCTACACCTTC.

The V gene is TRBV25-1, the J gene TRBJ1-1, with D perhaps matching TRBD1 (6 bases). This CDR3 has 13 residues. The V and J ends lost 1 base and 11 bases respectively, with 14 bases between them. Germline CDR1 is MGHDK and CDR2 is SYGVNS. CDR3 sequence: CASSESGTQGAFF. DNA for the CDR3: TGTGCCAGCAGTGAATCGGGAACCCAGGGGGCTTTCTTT.

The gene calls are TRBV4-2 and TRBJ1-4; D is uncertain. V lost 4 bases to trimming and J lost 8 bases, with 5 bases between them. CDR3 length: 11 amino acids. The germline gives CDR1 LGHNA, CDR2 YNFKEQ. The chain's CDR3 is CASSLGEKLFF. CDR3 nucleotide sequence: TGTGCCAGCAGCCTGGGGGAAAAACTGTTTTTT.

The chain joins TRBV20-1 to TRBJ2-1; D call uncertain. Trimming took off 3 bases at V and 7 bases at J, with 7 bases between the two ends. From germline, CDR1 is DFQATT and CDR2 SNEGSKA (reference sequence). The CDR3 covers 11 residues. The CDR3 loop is CSASVSNEQFF. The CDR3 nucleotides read TGCAGTGCTAGTGTATCAAATGAGCAGTTCTTC.

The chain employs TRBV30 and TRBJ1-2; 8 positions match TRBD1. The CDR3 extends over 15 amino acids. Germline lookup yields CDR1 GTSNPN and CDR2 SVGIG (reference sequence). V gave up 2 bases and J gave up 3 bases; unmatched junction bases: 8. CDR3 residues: CAWSIGTGAHYGYTF. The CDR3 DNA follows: TGTGCCTGGAGTATTGGGACAGGCGCACACTATGGCTACACCTTC.

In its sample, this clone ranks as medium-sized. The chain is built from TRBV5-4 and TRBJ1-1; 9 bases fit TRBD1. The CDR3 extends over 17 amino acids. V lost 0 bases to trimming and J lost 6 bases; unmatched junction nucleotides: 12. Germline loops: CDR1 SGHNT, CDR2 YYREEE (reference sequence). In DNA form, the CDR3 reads TGTGCCAGCAGCTTGGCCGCGTTCCGGACAGGGGATCCTGAAGCTTTCTTT. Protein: CASSLAAFRTGDPEAFF.

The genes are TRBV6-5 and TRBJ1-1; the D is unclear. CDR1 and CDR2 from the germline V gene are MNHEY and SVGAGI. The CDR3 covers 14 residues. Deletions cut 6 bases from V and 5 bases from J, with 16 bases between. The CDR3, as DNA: TGTGCCAGCAGGGGGAAGGAAGGGAGTACTGAAGCTTTCTTT. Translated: CASRGKEGSTEAFF.

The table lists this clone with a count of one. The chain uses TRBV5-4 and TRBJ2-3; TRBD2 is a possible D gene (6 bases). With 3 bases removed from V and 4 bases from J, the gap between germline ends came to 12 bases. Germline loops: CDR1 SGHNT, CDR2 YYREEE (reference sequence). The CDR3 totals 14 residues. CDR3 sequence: CASSSTSVPDTQYF. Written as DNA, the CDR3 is TGTGCCAGCAGCTCGACTAGTGTGCCAGATACGCAGTATTTT.

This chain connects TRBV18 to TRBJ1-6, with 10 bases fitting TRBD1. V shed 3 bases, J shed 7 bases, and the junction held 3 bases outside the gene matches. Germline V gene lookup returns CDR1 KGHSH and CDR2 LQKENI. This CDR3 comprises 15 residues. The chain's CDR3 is CASSPSGQGNSPLHF. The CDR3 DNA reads TGTGCCAGCTCACCCTCGGGACAGGGGAATTCACCCCTCCACTTT.

The CDR3 DNA reads as TGTGCCAGCAGGGCGGGACAGCCAAACACTGAAGCTTTCTTT. It translates to CASRAGQPNTEAFF. The chain is built from TRBV7-9 and TRBJ1-1; TRBD1 aligns across 7 bases. The germline gives CDR1 SEHNR, CDR2 FQNEAQ (reference sequence). The CDR3 spans 14 residues. With V trimmed by 6 bases and J by 2 bases, 6 bases remained unmatched.